These T cell receptor beta chains were read from a single sample in a study of shared clonotypes between healthy human individuals. Data came from immunoSEQ multiplex PCR; TCRdb stores just in-frame clones and leaves some out. The table lists around 1.6 million clones, 95% to 99% of them singletons. The sequencing sample was made of naive CD4+ T cells sorted from blood. These receptors came from a man aged 25 to 40 in good health. Both conserved end residues are part of each CDR3.

j_gene | v_gene | CDR3aa
TRBJ2-5 | TRBV28 | CASSGGQGEFETQYF
TRBJ2-7 | TRBV5-1 | CASSSPDNRGEQYF
TRBJ1-2 | TRBV13 | CASSLVSLRYVSGYTF
TRBJ2-7 | TRBV7-9 | CASGRSPFDYEQYF
TRBJ1-1 | TRBV19 | CASSSQSWNTEAFF
TRBJ2-2 | TRBV7-2 | CASSLVVSNTGELFF
TRBJ1-1 | TRBV5-6 | CASSYKRGSWNTEAFF
TRBJ2-7 | TRBV7-6 | CASSLAEAPYEQYF
TRBJ2-7 | TRBV18 | CASSPNYEQYF
TRBJ1-4 | TRBV5-4 | CASSLEPGSGANEKLFF
TRBJ2-2 | TRBV12-5 | CASREGEFTGELFF
TRBJ2-1 | TRBV7-9 | CASSFFSDTSYNEQFF
TRBJ1-2 | TRBV6-6 | CASSDPGQSGYTF
TRBJ2-1 | TRBV19 | CASSTRGVSYNEQFF
TRBJ1-1 | TRBV18 | CASSPIRSTEAFF
TRBJ2-1 | TRBV7-3 | CASSLISPGSSKKSSYNEQFF
TRBJ1-5 | TRBV5-8 | CASSPFDPFNQPQHF
TRBJ1-5 | TRBV6-1 | CASSEATRGWQPQHF
TRBJ1-1 | TRBV5-1 | CASSLGGRDGEAFF
TRBJ2-3 | TRBV18 | CASSGPDTQYF
TRBJ1-1 | TRBV6-5 | CASRQTQFMKTEAFF
TRBJ1-4 | TRBV5-1 | CASSLTGEKLFF
TRBJ2-2 | TRBV7-3 | CASSVFGLGQGAPTGELFF
TRBJ2-5 | TRBV28 | CASRPDPRVQETQYF
TRBJ2-3 | TRBV6-1 | CASSEKRLAGGNPSTDTQYF
TRBJ2-3 | TRBV7-2 | CASSLEQWSTDTQYF